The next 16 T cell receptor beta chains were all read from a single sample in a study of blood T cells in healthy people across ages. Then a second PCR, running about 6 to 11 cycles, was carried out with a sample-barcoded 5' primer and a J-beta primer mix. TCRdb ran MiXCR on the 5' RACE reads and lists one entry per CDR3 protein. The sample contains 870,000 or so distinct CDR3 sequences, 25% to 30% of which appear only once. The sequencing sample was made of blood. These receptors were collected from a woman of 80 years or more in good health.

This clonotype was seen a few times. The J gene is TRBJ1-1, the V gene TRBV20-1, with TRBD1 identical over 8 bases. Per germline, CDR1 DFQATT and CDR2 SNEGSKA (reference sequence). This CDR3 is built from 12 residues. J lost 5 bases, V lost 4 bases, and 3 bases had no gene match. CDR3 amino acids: CSAKQGATEAFF. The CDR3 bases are TGCAGTGCTAAGCAGGGGGCTACTGAAGCTTTCTTT.

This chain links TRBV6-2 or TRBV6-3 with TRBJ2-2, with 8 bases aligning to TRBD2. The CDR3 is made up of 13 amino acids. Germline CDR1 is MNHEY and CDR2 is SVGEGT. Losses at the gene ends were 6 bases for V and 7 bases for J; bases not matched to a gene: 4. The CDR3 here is CASRRGAIGELFF. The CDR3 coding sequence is TGTGCCAGCAGGCGGGGGGCCATCGGGGAGCTGTTTTTT.

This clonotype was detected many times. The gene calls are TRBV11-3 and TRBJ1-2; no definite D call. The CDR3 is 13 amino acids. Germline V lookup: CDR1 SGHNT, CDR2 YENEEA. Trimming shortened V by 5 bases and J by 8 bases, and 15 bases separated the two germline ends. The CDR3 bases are TGTGCCAGCAGCAGAGGAAGTATGGGGGGCTACACCTTC. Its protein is CASSRGSMGGYTF.

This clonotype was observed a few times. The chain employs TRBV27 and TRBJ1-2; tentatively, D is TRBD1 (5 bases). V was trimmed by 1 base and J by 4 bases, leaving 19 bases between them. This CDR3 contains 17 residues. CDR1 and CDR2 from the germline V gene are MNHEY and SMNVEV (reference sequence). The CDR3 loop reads CASSLYGRAPAGYGYTF. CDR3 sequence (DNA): TGTGCCAGCAGTTTATACGGCAGGGCCCCTGCAGGCTATGGCTACACCTTC.

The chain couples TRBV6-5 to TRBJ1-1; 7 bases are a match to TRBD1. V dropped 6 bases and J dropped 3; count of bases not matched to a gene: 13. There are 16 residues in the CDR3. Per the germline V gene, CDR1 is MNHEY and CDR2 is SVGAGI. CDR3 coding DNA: TGTGCCAGCAGAACGGACGCGGGACAGCTATACACTGAAGCTTTCTTT. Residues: CASRTDAGQLYTEAFF.

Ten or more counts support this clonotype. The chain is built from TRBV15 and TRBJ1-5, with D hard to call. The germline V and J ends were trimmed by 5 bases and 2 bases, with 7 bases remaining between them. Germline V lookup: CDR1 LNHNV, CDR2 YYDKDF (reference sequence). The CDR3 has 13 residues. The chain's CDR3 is CATSALRNQPQHF. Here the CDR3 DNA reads TGTGCCACCAGCGCCTTACGCAATCAGCCCCAGCATTTT.

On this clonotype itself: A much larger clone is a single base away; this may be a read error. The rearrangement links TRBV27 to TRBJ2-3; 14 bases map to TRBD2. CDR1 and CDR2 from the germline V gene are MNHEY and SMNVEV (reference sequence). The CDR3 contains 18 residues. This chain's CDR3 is CAGSLSTSGGAGTDTQYF. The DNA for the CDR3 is TGTGCCGGCAGTTTATCGACTAGCGGGGGGGCCGGCACAGATACGCAGTATTTT.

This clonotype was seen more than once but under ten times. In DNA, the CDR3 is TGTGCCTGGGGGGCATTCCCTTACGGGCAGTACTTC. This codes for CAWGAFPYGQYF. The rearrangement joins TRBV30 to TRBJ2-4; a weak D match, TRBD1 (5 bases). This CDR3 spans 12 amino acids. Trimming removed 5 bases at V and 13 bases at J, with 18 bases between. Per the germline V gene, CDR1 is GTSNPN and CDR2 is SVGIG (reference sequence).

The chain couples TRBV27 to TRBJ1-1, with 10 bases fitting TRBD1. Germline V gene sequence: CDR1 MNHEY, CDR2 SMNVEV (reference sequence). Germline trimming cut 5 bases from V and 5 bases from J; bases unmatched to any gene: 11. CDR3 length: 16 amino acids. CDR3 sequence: CASSLLRTGGITEAFF. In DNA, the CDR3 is TGTGCCAGCAGTCTACTTAGGACAGGGGGGATAACTGAAGCTTTCTTT.

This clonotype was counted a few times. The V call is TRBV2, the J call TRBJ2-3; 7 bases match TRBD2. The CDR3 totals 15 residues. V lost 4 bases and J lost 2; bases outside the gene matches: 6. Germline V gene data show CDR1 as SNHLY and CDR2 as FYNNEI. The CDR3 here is CASSGGGGYTDTQYF. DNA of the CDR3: TGTGCCAGCAGTGGTGGGGGGGGGTACACAGATACGCAGTATTTT.

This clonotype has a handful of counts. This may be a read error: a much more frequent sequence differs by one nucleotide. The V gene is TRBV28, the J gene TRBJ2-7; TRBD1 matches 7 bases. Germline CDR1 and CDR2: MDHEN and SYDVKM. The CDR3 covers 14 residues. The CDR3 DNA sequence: TGTGCCAGCGGTTTAAGGGGGCGCTCGCACGAGCAGTACTTC. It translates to CASGLRGRSHEQYF.

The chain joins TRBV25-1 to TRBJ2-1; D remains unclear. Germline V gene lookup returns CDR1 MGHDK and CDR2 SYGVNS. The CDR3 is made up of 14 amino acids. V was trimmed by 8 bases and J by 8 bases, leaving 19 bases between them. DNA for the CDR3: TGTGCCAGCGGCAGGCTTATTGCCTCGGATGAGCAGTTCTTC. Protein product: CASGRLIASDEQFF.

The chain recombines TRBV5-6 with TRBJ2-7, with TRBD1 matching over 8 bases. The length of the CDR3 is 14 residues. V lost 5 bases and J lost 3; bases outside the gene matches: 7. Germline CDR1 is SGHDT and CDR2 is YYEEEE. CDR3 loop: CASRLDRGRYEQYF. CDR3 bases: TGTGCCAGCAGACTAGACAGGGGCCGCTACGAGCAGTACTTC.

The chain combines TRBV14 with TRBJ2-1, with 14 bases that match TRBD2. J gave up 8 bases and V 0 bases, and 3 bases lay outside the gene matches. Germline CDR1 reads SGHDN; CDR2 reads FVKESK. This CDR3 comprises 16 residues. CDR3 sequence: CASSQEGLAGVYEQFF. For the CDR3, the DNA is TGTGCCAGCAGCCAAGAGGGACTAGCGGGGGTGTATGAGCAGTTCTTC. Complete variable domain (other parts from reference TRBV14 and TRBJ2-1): EAGVTQFPSHSVIEKGQTVTLRCDPISGHDNLYWYRRVMGKEIKFLLHFVKESKQDESGMPNNRFLAERTGGTYSTLKVQPAELEDSGVYFCASSQEGLAGVYEQFFGPGTRLTVL.

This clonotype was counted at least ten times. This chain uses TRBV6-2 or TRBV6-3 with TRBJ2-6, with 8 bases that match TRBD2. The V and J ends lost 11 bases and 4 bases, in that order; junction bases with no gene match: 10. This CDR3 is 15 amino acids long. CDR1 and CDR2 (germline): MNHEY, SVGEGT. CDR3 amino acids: CAAAGGGTGANVLTF. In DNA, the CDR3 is TGTGCCGCAGCCGGGGGGGGAACCGGGGCCAACGTCCTGACTTTC.

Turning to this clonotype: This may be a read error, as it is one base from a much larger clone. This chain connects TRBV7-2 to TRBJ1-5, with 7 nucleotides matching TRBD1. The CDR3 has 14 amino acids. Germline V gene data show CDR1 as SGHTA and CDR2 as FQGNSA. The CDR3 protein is CASSQGQRNQPLHF. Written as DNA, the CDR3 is TGTGCCAGCAGCCAGGGACAGCGGAATCAGCCCCTGCATTTT.